The 12 T cell receptor beta chains below all came from one sample that was sequenced in a study of technical replicates of blood from a handful of donors. The method was immunoSEQ multiplex PCR; TCRdb's version includes in-frame clones alone and lacks a portion of them. This table holds under 65,000 clones, roughly nine tenths found once. Source material: PBMCs. These receptors all come from a human donor in good health. Some clones in this sample may be carry-over from other donors' samples.

CDR3 coding DNA: TGTGCCAGCAGCGTTTCCCCCACGTCAGGGTGGGACATTCAGTACTTC. Its translation: CASSVSPTSGWDIQYF. This sequence joins TRBV9 and TRBJ2-4; D perhaps matches TRBD1 (5 bases). This CDR3 spans 16 amino acids. V was trimmed by 2 bases and J by 8 bases, leaving 20 bases between them. Looked up from germline, CDR1 is SGDLS and CDR2 is YYNGEE.

The chain joins TRBV5-6 to TRBJ2-5, with a weak D call TRBD1 (6 bases). This CDR3 comprises 14 residues. The germline V and J ends were trimmed by 1 base and 5 bases, with 12 bases remaining between them. Germline V gene sequence: CDR1 SGHDT, CDR2 YYEEEE. The CDR3 protein is CASSLQNRAETQYF. CDR3 sequence (DNA): TGTGCCAGCAGCTTGCAAAACAGGGCGGAGACCCAGTACTTC.

V usage is TRBV4-1 and J usage is TRBJ1-5; D ambiguous. V lost 1 base, J lost 8 bases, and 12 bases lay in between. The CDR3 extends over 14 amino acids. Germline CDR1 reads MGHRA; CDR2 reads YSYEKL. This chain's CDR3 is CASSQVSGVEPQHF. The CDR3 coding sequence is TGCGCCAGCAGCCAAGTGTCAGGCGTTGAGCCCCAGCATTTT.

This clone showed up just once. The rearrangement uses TRBV18 and TRBJ1-2; a weak D match, TRBD1 (6 bases). The CDR3 contains 15 residues. Germline assignment: CDR1 KGHSH and CDR2 LQKENI. Trimming stripped 1 base from V and 4 bases from J, with 13 bases between. The CDR3 spells CASSPLAGGGYGYTF. The CDR3, as DNA: TGTGCCAGCTCACCACTCGCTGGGGGCGGCTATGGCTACACCTTC.

This chain joins TRBV4-3 and TRBJ1-4, with D possibly TRBD1 on 6 matching bases. This CDR3 has 15 residues. The V end lost 0 bases, the J end lost 8 bases, and 13 bases lay between the germline ends. Germline values: CDR1 LGHNA, CDR2 YSLEER. CDR3 loop: CASSQDWGRGEKLFF. The DNA for the CDR3 is TGCGCCAGCAGCCAAGATTGGGGAAGGGGGGAAAAACTGTTTTTT.

CDR3: CASSHSGGYGDEQYF. The CDR3 coding sequence is TGCGCCAGCAGCCACAGCGGGGGGTATGGGGACGAGCAGTACTTC. The rearrangement joins TRBV4-3 to TRBJ2-7, with TRBD2 matching 9 bases. This CDR3 comprises 15 residues. The germline V gene has CDR1 LGHNA and CDR2 YSLEER. The V and J ends lost 3 bases and 5 bases, in that order; junction bases with no gene match: 8.

CDR3 sequence: CASSTGSGETQYF. DNA of the CDR3: TGCGCCAGCAGTACCGGAAGCGGAGAGACCCAGTACTTC. V is TRBV5-1 and J is TRBJ2-5, with D perhaps matching TRBD2 (5 bases). Per the germline V gene, CDR1 is SGHRS and CDR2 is YFSETQ. The CDR3 sequence is 13 residues long. Trimming pared 5 bases from V and 4 bases from J, leaving 12 bases between. The variable domain in full, completed from reference TRBV5-1 and TRBJ2-5, reads KAGVTQTPRYLIKTRGQQVTLSCSPISGHRSVSWYQQTPGQGLQFLFEYFSETQRNKGNFPGRFSGRQFSNSRSEMNVSTLELGDSALYLCASSTGSGETQYFGPGTRLLVL.

The chain is built from TRBV7-2 and TRBJ2-3; D is perhaps TRBD2 (6 bases). Trimming removed 1 base from V and 0 bases from J, with 11 bases in between. The CDR3 sequence is 16 residues long. CDR1 is SGHTA, CDR2 FQGNSA, per germline. The CDR3: CASSLDSGRSTDTQYF. In DNA form, the CDR3 reads TGTGCCAGCAGCTTAGATAGCGGAAGGAGCACAGATACGCAGTATTTT.

The chain has TRBV30 and TRBJ2-1; 10 bases align to TRBD1. The CDR3 runs 12 residues. Germline values: CDR1 GTSNPN, CDR2 SVGIG (reference sequence). V was clipped by 8 bases and J by 14 bases; unmatched bases: 12. CDR3 bases: TGTGCCGGCGACAGGGGGCGGCATGTAGAGTTCTTC. Residues: CAGDRGRHVEFF.

The CDR3 DNA reads as TGTGCCAGCAGCTTACATCGGACAGGCGTTGGGCATCGGTATTCACCCCTCCACTTT. Translation gives CASSLHRTGVGHRYSPLHF. J is TRBJ1-6 and V is TRBV11-2; the match to TRBD1 covers 7 bases. The V and J ends lost 2 bases and 8 bases, in that order; junction bases with no gene match: 18. The germline V gene encodes CDR1 SGHAT and CDR2 FQNNGV. The CDR3 extends over 19 amino acids.

The V gene is TRBV5-1, the J gene TRBJ2-2; weak D call: TRBD2 (6 bases). From germline, CDR1 is SGHRS and CDR2 YFSETQ. The V and J ends lost 4 bases and 3 bases respectively, with 10 bases between them. This CDR3 spans 14 amino acids. CDR3 nucleotides: TGCGCCAGCAGCCTTGGCGGGGACACCGGGGAGCTGTTTTTT. Translating it yields CASSLGGDTGELFF.

This chain links TRBV27 with TRBJ2-3; no clear D. Germline CDR1 is MNHEY and CDR2 is SMNVEV (reference sequence). The germline V and J ends were trimmed by 6 bases and 2 bases, with 9 bases remaining between them. The CDR3 is made up of 13 amino acids. DNA for the CDR3: TGTGCCAGCAGGGGCTGGGTCACAGATACGCAGTATTTT. Translation gives CASRGWVTDTQYF.